These 14 T cell receptor beta chains originate from one sample sequenced in a study of cytomegalovirus exposure and HLA in healthy donors. In the PCR, 60 Vbeta and 13 Jbeta primers were used. Measured with immunoSEQ multiplex PCR; TCRdb has only the in-frame clones, and not every one. Of over 60,000 clones in the sample, 60% to 85% were seen once. The source material was PBMCs. The source of these receptors is a man aged 18 to 29 in good health and CMV-seronegative.

This chain uses TRBV7-3 with TRBJ2-7, with D possibly TRBD1 on 5 matching bases. Between the trimmed V and J ends, which lost 2 bases and 4 bases, there was a span of 15 bases. The V gene's germline CDR1 is SGHTA and CDR2 FQGTGA. The CDR3 covers 15 residues. The CDR3 reads CASSLLLGPEYEQYF. The CDR3, as DNA: TGTGCCAGCAGCTTACTGTTGGGGCCCGAATACGAGCAGTACTTC.

The J gene is TRBJ1-1, the V gene TRBV30; tentatively, D is TRBD1 (6 bases). The length of the CDR3 is 16 residues. Trimming left V 0 bases short and J 7 bases short, with 21 bases between. Germline V gene sequence: CDR1 GTSNPN, CDR2 SVGIG (reference sequence). The CDR3 region is CAWSVRPLGEGGEAFF. CDR3 DNA sequence: TGTGCCTGGAGTGTACGCCCCCTTGGGGAAGGGGGTGAAGCTTTCTTT.

The chain links TRBV5-6 to TRBJ1-2; D is perhaps TRBD1 (5 bases). V shed 1 base and J shed 2 bases, with 6 bases lying between them. Germline V gene data show CDR1 as SGHDT and CDR2 as YYEEEE. The CDR3 contains 13 residues. The CDR3 reads CASSLSGNYGYTF. DNA of the CDR3: TGTGCCAGCAGCTTGTCAGGGAACTATGGCTACACCTTC.

This clone was found a few times. This CDR3 reads CASSRTSSNTGELFF. The CDR3 region has the DNA TGCGCCAGCAGCAGGACTAGCTCCAACACCGGGGAGCTGTTTTTT. The chain joins TRBV4-1 to TRBJ2-2; TRBD2 agrees at 8 bases. The length of the CDR3 is 15 residues. The junction had 4 bases not matched to a gene; V was cut back by 5 bases and J by 2 bases. The germline V gene has CDR1 MGHRA and CDR2 YSYEKL.

This chain connects TRBV27 to TRBJ2-2; weak D call: TRBD2 (6 bases). Germline V gene lookup returns CDR1 MNHEY and CDR2 SMNVEV (reference sequence). This CDR3 spans 16 amino acids. V shed 1 base and J shed 6 bases, with 15 bases lying between them. This CDR3 reads CASSLFRDFGAGELFF. CDR3 bases: TGTGCCAGCAGTTTATTTCGGGACTTCGGGGCCGGGGAGCTGTTTTTT.

The rearrangement uses TRBV29-1 and TRBJ2-1, with 8 bases identical to TRBD1. Per germline, CDR1 SQVTM and CDR2 ANQGSEA. Losses at the gene ends were 1 base for V and 6 bases for J; bases not matched to a gene: 5. The CDR3 sequence is 14 residues long. The CDR3 spells CSVEGTGMGNEQFF. CDR3 DNA sequence: TGCAGCGTTGAAGGGACAGGGATGGGCAATGAGCAGTTCTTC.

The chain's CDR3 is CASSLGPKEGLERGYTF. CDR3 DNA: TGTGCCAGCAGCTTAGGCCCCAAGGAGGGCCTCGAGAGGGGCTACACCTTC. The rearrangement uses TRBV5-8 and TRBJ1-2; D gene unclear. Trimming removed 2 bases at V and 8 bases at J, with 25 bases between. The germline V gene encodes CDR1 SGHTS and CDR2 YDEGEE. The CDR3 runs 17 residues.

This clone was counted a few times. The V call is TRBV28, the J call TRBJ2-2, with 11 bases lining up with TRBD2. Unmatched junction bases numbered 9, after V lost 6 bases and J lost 6 bases. This CDR3 has 16 residues. Per the germline V gene, CDR1 is MDHEN and CDR2 is SYDVKM. CDR3 amino acids: CASRVLAGVFAGELFF. The CDR3 region has the DNA TGTGCCAGCAGGGTACTAGCGGGGGTGTTCGCCGGGGAGCTGTTTTTT.

The V gene is TRBV4-2, the J gene TRBJ2-2; possible D gene TRBD2, 5 bases. The CDR3 has 17 amino acids. Trimming took 0 bases from V and 1 from J, leaving 12 bases between them. Germline V gene sequence: CDR1 LGHNA, CDR2 YNFKEQ. The CDR3 loop is CASSQEEGLMNTGELFF. The CDR3 region has the DNA TGTGCCAGCAGCCAAGAAGAGGGCTTGATGAACACCGGGGAGCTGTTTTTT.

This clone was observed a single time. This chain connects TRBV30 to TRBJ1-5, with a possible D match to TRBD1 (6 bases). The CDR3 has 13 amino acids. The V end lost 2 bases, the J end lost 5 bases, and 10 bases lay between the germline ends. The germline gives CDR1 GTSNPN, CDR2 SVGIG (reference sequence). The CDR3 is CAWSFRGDQPQHF. For the CDR3, the DNA is TGTGCCTGGAGTTTCAGGGGAGATCAGCCCCAGCATTTT.

This chain joins TRBV9 and TRBJ1-3; D gene ambiguous. CDR1 is SGDLS and CDR2 is YYNGEE in the germline V gene. The CDR3 is made up of 13 amino acids. V was pared by 5 bases and J by 0 bases, with 6 bases between. The CDR3 bases are TGTGCCAGCAGTGACTACTCTGGAAACACCATATATTTT. Residues: CASSDYSGNTIYF. Using reference TRBV9 and TRBJ1-3 for the parts outside the CDR3, the full variable domain is DSGVTQTPKHLITATGQRVTLRCSPRSGDLSVYWYQQSLDQGLQFLIQYYNGEERAKGNILERFSAQQFPDLHSELNLSSLELGDSALYFCASSDYSGNTIYFGEGSWLTVV.

J is TRBJ1-2 and V is TRBV27; 9 bases fit TRBD1. CDR1 is MNHEY and CDR2 is SMNVEV in the germline V gene (reference sequence). V was pared by 6 bases and J by 2 bases, with 4 bases of the junction left unmatched. The CDR3 spans 14 residues. The CDR3 nucleotides are TGTGCCAGCAGGATTACAGGGGGCAACTATGGCTACACCTTC. It yields the protein CASRITGGNYGYTF.

The V and J genes are TRBV12-5 and TRBJ2-5; 8 nucleotides agree with TRBD1. The CDR3 sequence is 14 residues long. V was clipped by 9 bases and J by 4 bases; unmatched bases: 10. Germline loops: CDR1 LGHNT, CDR2 FRNRAP. The CDR3 DNA is TGTGCTAGCTCACTGGGTACAGGGGGAGAGACCCAGTACTTC. Translating it yields CASSLGTGGETQYF.

J is TRBJ1-4 and V is TRBV5-5; D perhaps matches TRBD1 (6 bases). V was pared by 2 bases and J by 8 bases, with 13 bases between. The CDR3 length is 14 residues. The germline CDR1 and CDR2 sequences are SGHKS and YYEKEE (reference sequence). CDR3 nucleotide sequence: TGTGCCAGCAGCTTTCGGGGGGCAGTAGAAAAACTGTTTTTT. Amino acids: CASSFRGAVEKLFF.